This T cell receptor beta chain was observed in a study of beta chain features in type 1 diabetes. Study outcomes and limitations: Within each of all four CD4+ subsets, Type 1 diabetes patients had TCRB CDR3s that were moderately but significantly shorter. These data did not resolve whether HLA type affects TCRB rearrangement. TCRB repertoires of naive, central memory and Treg cells appeared more similar among patients than among healthy donors.

For this clone: Its matching antigen is unknown. Other DNA sequences in the same sample also yield this CDR3.

The germline V gene has CDR1 SGHNT and CDR2 YENEEA. Trimming shortened V by 4 bases and J by 4 bases, and 11 bases separated the two germline ends. The CDR3 has 14 residues. The sequenced template was cDNA made from the entire isolated RNA. The assay was immunoSEQ multiplex PCR, and TCRdb's table has in-frame clones only and misses some. In the table there are around 710,000 clones, roughly 12% of which are singletons. The source is a man aged 30 to 45 with type 1 diabetes. The sequenced sample consisted of naive CD4+ T cells from blood. The rearrangement links TRBV11-3 to TRBJ2-1, with a possible D match to TRBD2 (6 bases). CDR3 nucleotides: TGTGCCAGCAGCTCGGGACTGGCTTACAATGAGCAGTTCTTC. This translates into CASSSGLAYNEQFF.